The 10 T cell receptor beta chains given below trace back to one sample, sequenced in a study of CD8+CD57+ T cells in acquired aplastic anemia (dated by TCRdb to 2017 to 2018). TCRdb shows the sequencer as Illumina HiSeq 2000. Genomic DNA served as template for TCR beta VDJ combination and CDR3 sequence profiling. TCRdb redid the processing of the public reads, applying fastp at Q25 and MiXCR, and retained in-frame beta chains. Rows merge per CDR3 protein into single entries with the most common DNA and genes. The sample includes around 190,000 distinct CDR3 sequences, with around 60% observed a single time. 25% to 30% of the sample goes to the ten largest clones. Sequencing input: sorted CD4+, CD8+, or CD8+CD57+ T cells (not recorded which) from PBMCs. These receptors were taken from a human donor in good health.

J is TRBJ1-2 and V is TRBV2, with a weak D call TRBD1 (5 bases). This CDR3 contains 13 residues. Germline assignment: CDR1 SNHLY and CDR2 FYNNEI. The germline V and J ends were trimmed by 4 bases and 5 bases, with 11 bases remaining between them. The CDR3 sequence is CASSVFSGYGYTF. CDR3 in DNA: TGTGCCAGCAGTGTCTTCTCAGGGTATGGCTACACCTTC.

The gene calls are TRBV7-3 and TRBJ2-1; D is unclear. Trimming took off 3 bases at V and 12 bases at J, with 12 bases between the two ends. Looked up from germline, CDR1 is SGHTA and CDR2 is FQGTGA. The CDR3 sequence is 12 residues long. CDR3 protein: CASSFLSGVQFF. DNA for the CDR3: TGTGCCAGCAGCTTCTTATCTGGAGTGCAGTTCTTC.

This chain uses TRBV7-9 with TRBJ2-7; D is uncertain. V was cut by 5 bases and J by 5 bases, with 16 bases left in between. Per germline, CDR1 SEHNR and CDR2 FQNEAQ (reference sequence). The CDR3 is made up of 14 amino acids. The CDR3 loop reads CASSVDLSYHEQYF. CDR3 in DNA: TGTGCCAGCAGCGTAGATTTGAGTTACCACGAGCAGTACTTC.

The CDR3 here is CASSSWVSSGNTIYF. The CDR3 nucleotides are TGTGCCAGTAGTTCCTGGGTCAGCTCTGGAAACACCATATATTTT. This chain joins TRBV19 and TRBJ1-3; D gene ambiguous. The CDR3 totals 15 residues. Germline assignment: CDR1 LNHDA and CDR2 SQIVND (reference sequence). Trimming stripped 5 bases from V and 0 bases from J, with 11 bases between.

The rearrangement uses TRBV19 and TRBJ2-1, with D maybe TRBD2 (5 bases). With 9 bases removed from V and 5 bases from J, the gap between germline ends came to 14 bases. Germline V gene sequence: CDR1 LNHDA, CDR2 SQIVND (reference sequence). CDR3 length: 13 amino acids. Written as DNA, the CDR3 is TGTGCCAGCCGTTTAGGACTTAACAATGAGCAGTTCTTC. It is translated as CASRLGLNNEQFF.

Details on this clonotype: The junction and the germline gene differ at one end; a read error may be behind it. The rearrangement uses TRBV14 and TRBJ2-5; 11 bases align to TRBD2. The CDR3 consists of 13 residues. Germline loops: CDR1 SGHDN, CDR2 FVKESK. This CDR3 is CASSQVPGGLAAF. The CDR3 bases are TGTGCCAGCAGCCAAGTGCCCGGGGGACTAGCGGCCTTC.

The sample holds many counts of this clonotype. The chain carries TRBV5-1 and TRBJ2-1; tentative D call: TRBD2 (6 bases). The germline V and J ends were trimmed by 5 bases and 4 bases, with 10 bases remaining between them. Germline V gives CDR1 SGHRS, CDR2 YFSETQ. The CDR3 is 13 residues long. In DNA, the CDR3 is TGCGCCAGCAGGCGGGGTCAATACAATGAGCAGTTCTTC. Its translation: CASRRGQYNEQFF.

The V call is TRBV19, the J call TRBJ2-5; D may be TRBD1 (6 bases). The CDR3 totals 12 residues. Trimming removed 4 bases from V and 7 bases from J, with 10 bases in between. Germline lookup yields CDR1 LNHDA and CDR2 SQIVND (reference sequence). CDR3 sequence: CASSTQGMTQYF. The CDR3 nucleotides read TGTGCCAGTAGTACACAGGGAATGACCCAGTACTTC.

The chain carries TRBV29-1 and TRBJ2-1; the D is unclear. CDR3 length: 11 amino acids. Trimming took off 3 bases at V and 6 bases at J, with 6 bases between the two ends. CDR1 SQVTM and CDR2 ANQGSEA come from the germline V gene. The CDR3 region has the DNA TGCAGCGTTGACGCCCCCAATGAGCAGTTCTTC. As protein: CSVDAPNEQFF.

The rearrangement links TRBV13 to TRBJ2-7, with D possibly TRBD1 on 6 matching bases. The CDR3 runs 13 residues. Germline loops: CDR1 PRHDT, CDR2 FYEKMQ (reference sequence). The CDR3 nucleotides read TGTGCTAGCCCCCTGACAGGCTCTGGCGAGCAGTACTTC. It translates to CASPLTGSGEQYF.